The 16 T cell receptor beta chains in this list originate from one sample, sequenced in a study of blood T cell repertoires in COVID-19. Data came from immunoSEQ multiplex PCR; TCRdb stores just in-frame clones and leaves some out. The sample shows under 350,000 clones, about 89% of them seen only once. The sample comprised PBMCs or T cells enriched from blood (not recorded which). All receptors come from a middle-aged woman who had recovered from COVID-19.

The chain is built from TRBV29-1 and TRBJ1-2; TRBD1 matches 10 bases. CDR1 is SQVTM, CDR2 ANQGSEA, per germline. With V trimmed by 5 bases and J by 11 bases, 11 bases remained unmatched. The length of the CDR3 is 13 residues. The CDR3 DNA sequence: TGCAGCGTTTCCGGGACAGGGGCGTCTTGGTACACCTTC. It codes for CSVSGTGASWYTF.

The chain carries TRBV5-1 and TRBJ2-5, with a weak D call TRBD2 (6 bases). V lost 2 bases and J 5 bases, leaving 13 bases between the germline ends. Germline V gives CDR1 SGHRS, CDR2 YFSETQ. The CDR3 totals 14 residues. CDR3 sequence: CASSFGGGGETQYF. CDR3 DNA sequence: TGCGCCAGCAGCTTCGGTGGGGGAGGCGAGACCCAGTACTTC.

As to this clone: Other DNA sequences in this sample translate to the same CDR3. The CDR3 reads CASSVDSNYGYTF. The CDR3 DNA reads TGTGCCAGCAGCGTGGACAGTAACTATGGCTACACCTTC. The chain joins TRBV9 to TRBJ1-2; perhaps TRBD1 as D (6 bases). The V gene's germline CDR1 is SGDLS and CDR2 YYNGEE. V was cut by 2 bases and J by 1 base, with 6 bases left in between. The CDR3 extends over 13 amino acids.

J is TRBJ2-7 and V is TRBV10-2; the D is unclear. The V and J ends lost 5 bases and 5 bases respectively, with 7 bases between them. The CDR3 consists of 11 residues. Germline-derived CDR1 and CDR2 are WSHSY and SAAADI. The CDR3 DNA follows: TGCGCCAGCAGTCCCGCGCACGAGCAGTACTTC. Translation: CASSPAHEQYF.

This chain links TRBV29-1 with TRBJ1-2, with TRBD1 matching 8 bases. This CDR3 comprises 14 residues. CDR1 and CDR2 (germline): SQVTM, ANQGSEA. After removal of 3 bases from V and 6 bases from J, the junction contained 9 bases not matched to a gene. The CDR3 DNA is TGCAGCGTTGATATAACAGGGGGTATCAATGGCTACACCTTC. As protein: CSVDITGGINGYTF.

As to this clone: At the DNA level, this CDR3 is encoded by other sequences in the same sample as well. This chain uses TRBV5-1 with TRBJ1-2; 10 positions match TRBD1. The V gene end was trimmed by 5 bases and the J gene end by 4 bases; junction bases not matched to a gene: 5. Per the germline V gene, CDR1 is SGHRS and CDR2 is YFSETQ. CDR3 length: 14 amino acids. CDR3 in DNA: TGCGCCAGCAGTCCCGGGACAGGGGCCTATGGCTACACCTTC. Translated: CASSPGTGAYGYTF.

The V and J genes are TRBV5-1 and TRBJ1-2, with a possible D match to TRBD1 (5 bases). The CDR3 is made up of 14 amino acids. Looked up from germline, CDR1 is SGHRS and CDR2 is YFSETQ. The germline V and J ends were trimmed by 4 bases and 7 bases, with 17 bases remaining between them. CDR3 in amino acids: CASSPSDYGGGYTF. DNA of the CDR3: TGCGCCAGCAGCCCTTCGGACTACGGGGGTGGCTACACCTTC.

CDR3 amino acids: CSVKFRYEQYF. The CDR3 DNA sequence: TGCAGCGTAAAATTTCGCTACGAGCAGTACTTC. The chain couples TRBV29-1 to TRBJ2-7, with D unresolved. CDR3 length equals 11 residues. The V gene lost 6 bases and the J gene lost 3 bases, with 9 bases spanning the gap. The germline gives CDR1 SQVTM, CDR2 ANQGSEA.

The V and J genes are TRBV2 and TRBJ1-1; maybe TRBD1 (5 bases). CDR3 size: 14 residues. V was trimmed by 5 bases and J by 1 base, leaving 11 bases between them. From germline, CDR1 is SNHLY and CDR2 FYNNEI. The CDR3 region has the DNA TGTGCCAGCAGTTCTGAGCAGGGGAACACTGAAGCTTTCTTT. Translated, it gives CASSSEQGNTEAFF.

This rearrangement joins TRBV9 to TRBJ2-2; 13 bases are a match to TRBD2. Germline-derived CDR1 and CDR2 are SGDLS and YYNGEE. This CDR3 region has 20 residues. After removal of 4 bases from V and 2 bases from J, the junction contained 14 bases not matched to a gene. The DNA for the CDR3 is TGTGCCAGCAGCTCCAGAAAACCCGGACTAGCGGGAGTTAACACCGGGGAGCTGTTTTTT. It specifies CASSSRKPGLAGVNTGELFF.

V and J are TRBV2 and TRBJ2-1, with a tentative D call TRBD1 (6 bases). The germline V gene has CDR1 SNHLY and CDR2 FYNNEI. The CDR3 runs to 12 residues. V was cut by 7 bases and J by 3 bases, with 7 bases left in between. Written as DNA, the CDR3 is TGTGCCAGCACGGACAGCTACAATGAGCAGTTCTTC. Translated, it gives CASTDSYNEQFF.

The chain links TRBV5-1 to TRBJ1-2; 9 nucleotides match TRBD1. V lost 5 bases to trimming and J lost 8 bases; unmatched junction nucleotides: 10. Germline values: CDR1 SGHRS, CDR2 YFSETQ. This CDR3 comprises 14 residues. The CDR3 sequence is CASSSQGAAYGYTF. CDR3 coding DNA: TGCGCCAGCAGTTCACAGGGGGCGGCCTACGGCTACACCTTC.

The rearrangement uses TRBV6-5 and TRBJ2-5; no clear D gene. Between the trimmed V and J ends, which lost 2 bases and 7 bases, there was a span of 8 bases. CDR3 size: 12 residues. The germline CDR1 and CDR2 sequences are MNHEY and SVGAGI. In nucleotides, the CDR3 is TGTGCCAGCAGTTACGCCTACGGGACCCAGTACTTC. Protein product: CASSYAYGTQYF.

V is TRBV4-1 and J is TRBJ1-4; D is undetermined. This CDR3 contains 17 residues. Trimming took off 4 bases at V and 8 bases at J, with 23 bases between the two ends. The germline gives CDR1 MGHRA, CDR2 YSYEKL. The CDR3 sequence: CASSRLFQEGWREKLFF. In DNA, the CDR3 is TGCGCCAGCAGCCGATTATTTCAGGAGGGTTGGCGGGAAAAACTGTTTTTT.

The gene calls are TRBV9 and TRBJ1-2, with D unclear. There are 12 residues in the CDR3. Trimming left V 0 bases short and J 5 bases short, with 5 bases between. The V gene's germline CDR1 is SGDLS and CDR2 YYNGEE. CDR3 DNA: TGTGCCAGCAGCGTAGACGGGTATGGCTACACCTTC. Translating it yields CASSVDGYGYTF.

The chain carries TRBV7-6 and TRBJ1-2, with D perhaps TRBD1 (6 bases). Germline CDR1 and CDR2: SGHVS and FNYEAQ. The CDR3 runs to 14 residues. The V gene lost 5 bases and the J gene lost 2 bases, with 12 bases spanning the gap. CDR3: CASSPYQGNYGYTF. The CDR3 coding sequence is TGTGCCAGCAGCCCGTACCAGGGGAACTATGGCTACACCTTC.